The 3 T cell receptor beta chains below all came from one sample that was sequenced in a study of cytomegalovirus exposure and HLA in healthy donors. This PCR relied on a set of 60 Vbeta primers and 13 Jbeta primers. Repertoires were generated with immunoSEQ multiplex PCR, while TCRdb's copy carries only in-frame clones and drops some. The sample includes 55,000 to 80,000 clones, about 65% seen only once; the top ten take around a quarter. Sequences were obtained from PBMCs. Source of these receptors: a man aged 45-65 years in good health and CMV-seropositive.

This clone appeared a few times. V and J are TRBV28 and TRBJ1-1; 9 bases align to TRBD1. Germline V gene data show CDR1 as MDHEN and CDR2 as SYDVKM. The CDR3 spans 15 residues. The V and J ends lost 5 bases and 4 bases, in that order; junction bases with no gene match: 8. Here the CDR3 DNA reads TGTGCCAGCAGTCCTGGGACAGGGAGGACCACTGAAGCTTTCTTT. Translating gives CASSPGTGRTTEAFF. Combining the CDR3 with reference TRBV28 and TRBJ1-1 gives the whole variable domain DVKVTQSSRYLVKRTGEKVFLECVQDMDHENMFWYRQDPGLGLRLIYFSYDVKMKEKGDIPEGYSVSREKKERFSLILESASTNQTSMYLCASSPGTGRTTEAFFGQGTRLTVV.

This chain connects TRBV14 to TRBJ2-2; weak D call: TRBD1 (6 bases). The CDR3 spans 17 residues. V lost 2 bases and J 4 bases, leaving 17 bases between the germline ends. Germline assignment: CDR1 SGHDN and CDR2 FVKESK. CDR3 sequence: CASSQRLGAIGTGELFF. CDR3 DNA: TGTGCCAGCAGCCAACGTTTGGGGGCTATTGGCACCGGGGAGCTGTTTTTT.

V is TRBV7-8 and J is TRBJ2-7; 7 nucleotides align to TRBD1. Looked up from germline, CDR1 is SGHVS and CDR2 is FQNEAQ. There are 16 residues in the CDR3. Losses at the gene ends were 4 bases for V and 7 bases for J; bases not matched to a gene: 16. CDR3 nucleotides: TGTGCCAGCAGCTCGAGACCGGGACAGAGATTGGGGGAGCAGTACTTC. Its protein product is CASSSRPGQRLGEQYF.